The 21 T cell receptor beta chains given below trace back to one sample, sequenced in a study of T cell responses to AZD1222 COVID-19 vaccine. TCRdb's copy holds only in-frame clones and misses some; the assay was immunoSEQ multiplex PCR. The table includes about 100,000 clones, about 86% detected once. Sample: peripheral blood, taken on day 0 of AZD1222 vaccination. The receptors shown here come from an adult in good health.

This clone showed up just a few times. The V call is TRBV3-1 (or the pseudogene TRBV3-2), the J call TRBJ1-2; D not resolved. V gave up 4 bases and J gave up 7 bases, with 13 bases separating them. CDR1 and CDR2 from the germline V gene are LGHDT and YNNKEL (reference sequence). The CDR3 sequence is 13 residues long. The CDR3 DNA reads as TGTGCCAGCAGCCCAGCGAGGACTTCTGGCTACACCTTC. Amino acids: CASSPARTSGYTF.

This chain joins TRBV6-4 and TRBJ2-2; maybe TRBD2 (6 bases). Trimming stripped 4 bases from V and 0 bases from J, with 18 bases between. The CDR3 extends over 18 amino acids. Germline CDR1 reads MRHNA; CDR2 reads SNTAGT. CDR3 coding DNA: TGTGCCAGCAGTGCGGGGAGATTAGGAGGGCCGAACACCGGGGAGCTGTTTTTT. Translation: CASSAGRLGGPNTGELFF.

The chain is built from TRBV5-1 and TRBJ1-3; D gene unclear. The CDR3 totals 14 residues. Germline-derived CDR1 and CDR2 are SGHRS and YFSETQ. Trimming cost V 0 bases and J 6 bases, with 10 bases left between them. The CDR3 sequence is CASSLDDLLNTIYF. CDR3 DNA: TGCGCCAGCAGCTTGGATGACCTGCTAAACACCATATATTTT.

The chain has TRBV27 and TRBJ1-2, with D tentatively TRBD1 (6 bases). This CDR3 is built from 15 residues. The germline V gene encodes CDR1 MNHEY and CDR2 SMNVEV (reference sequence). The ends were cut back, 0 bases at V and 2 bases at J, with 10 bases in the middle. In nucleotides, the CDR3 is TGTGCCAGCAGTTTATCGGGGACAAACAACTATGGCTACACCTTC. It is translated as CASSLSGTNNYGYTF.

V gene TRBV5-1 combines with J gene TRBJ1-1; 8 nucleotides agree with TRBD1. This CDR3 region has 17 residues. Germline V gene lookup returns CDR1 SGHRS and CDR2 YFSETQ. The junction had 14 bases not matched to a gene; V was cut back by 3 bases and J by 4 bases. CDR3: CASSSTGVGGLSTEAFF. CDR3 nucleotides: TGCGCCAGCAGCTCGACAGGGGTCGGGGGTTTGAGCACTGAAGCTTTCTTT.

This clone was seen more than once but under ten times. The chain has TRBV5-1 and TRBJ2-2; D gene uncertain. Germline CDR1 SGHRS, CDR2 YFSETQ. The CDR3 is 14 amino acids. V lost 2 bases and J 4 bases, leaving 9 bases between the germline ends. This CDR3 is CASSLMTSTGELFF. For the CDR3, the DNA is TGCGCCAGCAGCTTAATGACATCCACCGGGGAGCTGTTTTTT. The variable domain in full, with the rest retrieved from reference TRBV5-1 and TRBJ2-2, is KAGVTQTPRYLIKTRGQQVTLSCSPISGHRSVSWYQQTPGQGLQFLFEYFSETQRNKGNFPGRFSGRQFSNSRSEMNVSTLELGDSALYLCASSLMTSTGELFFGEGSRLTVL.

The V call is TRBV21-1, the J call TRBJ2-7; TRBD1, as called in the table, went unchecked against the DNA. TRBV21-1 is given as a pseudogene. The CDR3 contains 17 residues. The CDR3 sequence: CASTDYPRTGNFYEQYF. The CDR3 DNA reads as TGTGCCAGCACCGACTATCCGAGGACAGGGAACTTCTACGAGCAGTACTTC.

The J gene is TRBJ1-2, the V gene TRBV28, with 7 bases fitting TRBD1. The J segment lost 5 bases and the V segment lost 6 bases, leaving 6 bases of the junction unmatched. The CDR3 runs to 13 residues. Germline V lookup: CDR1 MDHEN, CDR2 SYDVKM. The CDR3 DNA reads TGTGCCAGCAGAATCGGGACAGCATATGGCTACACCTTC. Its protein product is CASRIGTAYGYTF.

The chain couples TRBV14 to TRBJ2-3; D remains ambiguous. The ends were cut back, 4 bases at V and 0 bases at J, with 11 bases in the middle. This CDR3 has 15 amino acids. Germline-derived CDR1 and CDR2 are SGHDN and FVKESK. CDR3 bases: TGTGCCAGCAGCCTACGACGAATTAGCACAGATACGCAGTATTTT. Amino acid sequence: CASSLRRISTDTQYF.

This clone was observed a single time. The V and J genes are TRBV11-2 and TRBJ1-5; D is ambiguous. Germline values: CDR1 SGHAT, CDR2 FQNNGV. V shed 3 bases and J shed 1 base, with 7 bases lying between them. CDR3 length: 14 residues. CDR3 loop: CASSFTNSNQPQHF. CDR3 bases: TGTGCCAGCAGCTTTACTAACAGCAATCAGCCCCAGCATTTT. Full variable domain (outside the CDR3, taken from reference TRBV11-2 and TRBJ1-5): EAGVAQSPRYKIIEKRQSVAFWCNPISGHATLYWYQQILGQGPKLLIQFQNNGVVDDSQLPKDRFSAERLKGVDSTLKIQPAKLEDSAVYLCASSFTNSNQPQHFGDGTRLSIL.

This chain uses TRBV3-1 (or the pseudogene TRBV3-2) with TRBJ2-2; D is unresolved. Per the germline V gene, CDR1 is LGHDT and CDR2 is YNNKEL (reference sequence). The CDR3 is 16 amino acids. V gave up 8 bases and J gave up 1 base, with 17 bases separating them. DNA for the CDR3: TGTGCCAGCGGCCCGTGGGTTCCTAAGAACACCGGGGAGCTGTTTTTT. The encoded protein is CASGPWVPKNTGELFF.

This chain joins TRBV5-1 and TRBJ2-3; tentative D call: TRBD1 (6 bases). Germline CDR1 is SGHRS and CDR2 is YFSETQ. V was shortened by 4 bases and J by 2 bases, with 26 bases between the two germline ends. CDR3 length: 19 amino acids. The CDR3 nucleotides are TGCGCCAGCAGCCCCCAGTTTTCAAGTAAGGGGGTGGACACAGATACGCAGTATTTT. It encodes CASSPQFSSKGVDTDTQYF. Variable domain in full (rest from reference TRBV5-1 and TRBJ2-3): KAGVTQTPRYLIKTRGQQVTLSCSPISGHRSVSWYQQTPGQGLQFLFEYFSETQRNKGNFPGRFSGRQFSNSRSEMNVSTLELGDSALYLCASSPQFSSKGVDTDTQYFGPGTRLTVL.

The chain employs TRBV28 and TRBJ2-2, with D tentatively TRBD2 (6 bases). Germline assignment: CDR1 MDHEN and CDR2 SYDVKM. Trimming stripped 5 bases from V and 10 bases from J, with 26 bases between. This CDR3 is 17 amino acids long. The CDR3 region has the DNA TGTGCCAGCAGTAGGGGCGGGTCGGGGGACCCACCGGCGGAGCTGTTTTTT. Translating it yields CASSRGGSGDPPAELFF.

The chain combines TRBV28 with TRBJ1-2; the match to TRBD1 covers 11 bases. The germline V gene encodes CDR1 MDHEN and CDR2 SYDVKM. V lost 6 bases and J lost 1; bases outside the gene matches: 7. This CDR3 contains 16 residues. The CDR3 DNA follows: TGTGCCAGCAGCCCAACCGGGACAGGGGGTAACTATGGCTACACCTTC. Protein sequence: CASSPTGTGGNYGYTF.

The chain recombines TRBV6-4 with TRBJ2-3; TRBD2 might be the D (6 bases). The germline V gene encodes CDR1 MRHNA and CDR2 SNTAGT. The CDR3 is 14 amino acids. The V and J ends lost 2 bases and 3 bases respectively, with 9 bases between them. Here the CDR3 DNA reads TGTGCCAGCAGTGACAATCGGGGGACAGATACGCAGTATTTT. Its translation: CASSDNRGTDTQYF.

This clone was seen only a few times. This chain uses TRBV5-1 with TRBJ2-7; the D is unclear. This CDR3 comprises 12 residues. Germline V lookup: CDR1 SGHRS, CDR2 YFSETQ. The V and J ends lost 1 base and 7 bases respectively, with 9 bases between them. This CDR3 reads CASSLPGREQYF. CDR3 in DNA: TGCGCCAGCAGCTTGCCGGGTCGGGAGCAGTACTTC.

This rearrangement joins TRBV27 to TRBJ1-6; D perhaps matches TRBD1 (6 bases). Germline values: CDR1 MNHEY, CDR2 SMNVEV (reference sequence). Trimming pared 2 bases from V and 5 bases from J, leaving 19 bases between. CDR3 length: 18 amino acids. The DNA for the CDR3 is TGTGCCAGCAGTTTAGAGGGGGGTGGTGGACAGCATAATTCACCCCTCCACTTT. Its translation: CASSLEGGGGQHNSPLHF.

The CDR3 loop reads CASSVVGRGRTDTQYF. The CDR3 DNA reads TGTGCCAGCAGCGTAGTAGGCAGGGGGCGTACAGATACGCAGTATTTT. The rearrangement links TRBV9 to TRBJ2-3, with 8 bases aligning to TRBD1. V lost 0 bases and J lost 3; bases outside the gene matches: 6. Germline lookup yields CDR1 SGDLS and CDR2 YYNGEE. The CDR3 has 16 amino acids.

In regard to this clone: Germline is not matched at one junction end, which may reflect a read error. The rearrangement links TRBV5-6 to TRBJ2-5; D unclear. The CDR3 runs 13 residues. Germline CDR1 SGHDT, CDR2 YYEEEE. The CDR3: CASSLELQETQYF. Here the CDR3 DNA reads TGTGCCAGCAGTTTGGAGTTACAAGAGACCCAGTACTTC.

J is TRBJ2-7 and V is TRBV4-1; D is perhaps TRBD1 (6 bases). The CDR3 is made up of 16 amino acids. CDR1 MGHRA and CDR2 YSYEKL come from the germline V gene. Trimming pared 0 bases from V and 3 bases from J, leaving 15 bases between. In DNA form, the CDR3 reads TGCGCCAGCAGCCAAGACAGTGGGCAGGGGAACTACGAGCAGTACTTC. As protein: CASSQDSGQGNYEQYF.

CDR3 sequence reads: CASSPGADSSGTQYF. The CDR3, as DNA: TGCGCCAGCAGCCCAGGGGCTGACTCTTCTGGTACGCAGTATTTT. The chain joins TRBV5-1 to TRBJ2-3; tentatively, D is TRBD1 (6 bases). V was trimmed by 4 bases and J by 8 bases, leaving 20 bases between them. Germline assignment: CDR1 SGHRS and CDR2 YFSETQ. This CDR3 is 15 amino acids long.